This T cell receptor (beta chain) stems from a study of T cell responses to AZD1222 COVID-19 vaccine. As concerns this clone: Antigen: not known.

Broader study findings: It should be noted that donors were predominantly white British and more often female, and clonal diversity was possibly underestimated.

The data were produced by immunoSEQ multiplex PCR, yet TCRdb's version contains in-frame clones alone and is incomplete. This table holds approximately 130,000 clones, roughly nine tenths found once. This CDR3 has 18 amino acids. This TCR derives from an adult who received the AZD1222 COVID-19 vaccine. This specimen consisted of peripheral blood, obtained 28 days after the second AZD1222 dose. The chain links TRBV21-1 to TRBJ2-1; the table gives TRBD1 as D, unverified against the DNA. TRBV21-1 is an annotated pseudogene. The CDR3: CASSKVFAPRESYNEQFF. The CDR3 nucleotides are TGTGCCAGCAGCAAGGTCTTTGCCCCCAGGGAATCCTACAATGAGCAGTTCTTC.